This T cell receptor (beta chain) was recovered during a study of OX40 agonist ivuxolimab in advanced cancers. Study-level information: Anti-PD-1, anti-PD-L1 or anti-CTLA-4 therapy given earlier was allowed, and over 35% had some.

Assay: immunoSEQ multiplex PCR; the TCRdb copy retains only in-frame clones and omits some. The sample includes 50,000 to 75,000 clones, around 86% of them seen just once. The specimen was CD4+ or CD8+ T cells sorted from blood, collected in a trial of the OX40 agonist ivuxolimab. The TCR originated in an adult with an advanced solid tumor such as melanoma, head and neck, liver or kidney cancer.

This CDR3 is CASSERTGLVEAFF. CDR3 nucleotides: TGCGCCAGCAGCGAGAGGACAGGGCTTGTCGAAGCTTTCTTT. This rearrangement joins TRBV5-1 to TRBJ1-1, with 8 positions matching TRBD1. This CDR3 spans 14 amino acids. J gave up 8 bases and V 4 bases, and 10 bases lay outside the gene matches. From germline, CDR1 is SGHRS and CDR2 YFSETQ.